Listed below are T cell receptor beta chains from one sample, sequenced in a study of Graves' ophthalmopathy and Graves' hyperthyroidism. Using its own MiXCR run on the multiplex PCR reads, TCRdb lists one record per CDR3 protein. The top ten hold roughly 3% of the sample, which has just over 400,000 distinct CDR3 sequences, over 20% seen once. Material for sequencing was peripheral blood. All receptors come from a woman aged 18-29 years with stable Graves' hyperthyroidism. Both conserved end residues are part of each CDR3. Fields, in order: V gene, CDR3 length, D gene, clone size, J gene, CDR3 DNA, CDR3 protein. D genes are given only for firm matches. Only part of the rows carry a size: once, few, many, or a class if the clone is expanded.

TRBV11-2	15	NA	few	TRBJ2-7	TGTGCCAGCAGCTTAGATCTTTCCGGGGTGCGCGAGCAGTACTTC	CASSLDLSGVREQYF
TRBV27	14	NA	many	TRBJ1-1	TGTGCCAGCAGTCCCCTGGCAATGAACACTGAAGCTTTCTTT	CASSPLAMNTEAFF
TRBV5-1	13	NA	many	TRBJ2-7	TGCGCCACCATCCCCAGGGGACACTACGAGCAGTACTTC	CATIPRGHYEQYF
TRBV15	13	NA	NA	TRBJ1-1	TGTGCCACCAGCAGAGGCCTAGCAGAGGAAGCTTTCTTT	CATSRGLAEEAFF
TRBV30	17	NA	many	TRBJ1-2	TGTGCCTGGACCCAACGATTAATCCACACTTCTAACTATGGCTACACCTTC	CAWTQRLIHTSNYGYTF
TRBV20-1	12	NA	many	TRBJ2-4	TGCAGTGCTCCCACCGGGTCGTACATTAAGTACTTC	CSAPTGSYIKYF
TRBV12-3/TRBV12-4	13	NA	many	TRBJ1-2	TGTGCCAGCAGAGACTCCCCCAACTATGGCTACACCTTC	CASRDSPNYGYTF
TRBV30	13	TRBD1	many	TRBJ1-5	TGTGCCTGGAGTCAGGGGGCGAATCAGCCCCAGCATTTT	CAWSQGANQPQHF
TRBV29-1	12	TRBD1	many	TRBJ1-1	TGCAGCGGTGGGACAGGGAACACTGAAGCTTTCTTT	CSGGTGNTEAFF
TRBV11-2	15	NA	many	TRBJ1-2	TGTGCCAGCAGCTTAGTTCCAGGGCGTGTAGGTGGCTACACCTTC	CASSLVPGRVGGYTF
TRBV15	16	NA	NA	TRBJ2-5	TGTGCCACCAGCATAACCCCCGGGACTCTAGGAGAGACCCAGTACTTC	CATSITPGTLGETQYF
TRBV5-1	14	NA	many	TRBJ1-2	TGCGCCAGCAGCTTGCAAGGGGAGAGTTACAGCTACACCTTC	CASSLQGESYSYTF
TRBV29-1	13	NA	many	TRBJ1-1	TGCAGCGTTTCAGTTACAGCGGATACTGAAGCTTTCTTT	CSVSVTADTEAFF
TRBV28	14	TRBD1	many	TRBJ1-1	TGTGCCAGCAGAACTCTTCAGGGGGATACTGAAGCTTTCTTT	CASRTLQGDTEAFF
TRBV6-1	15	NA	few	TRBJ2-7	TGTGCCAGCAGTGCATCGGGACTGGAGTACCACGAGCAGTACTTC	CASSASGLEYHEQYF
TRBV9	13	NA	many	TRBJ2-7	TGTGCCAGCAGCGCGGACGGGGCTCGGGAGCAGTACTTC	CASSADGAREQYF
TRBV29-1	13	NA	many	TRBJ1-2	TGCAGCGTCCGGCCCCCTGGGGGTTATGGCTACACCTTC	CSVRPPGGYGYTF
TRBV2	15	NA	many	TRBJ2-5	TGTGCCAGCAGTGAAAGGGCAGCCGAGGAAGAGACCCAGTACTTC	CASSERAAEEETQYF
TRBV20-1	14	NA	NA	TRBJ2-7	TGCAGTGCTATGTCCTCGGGACTCCTCTACGAGCAGTACTTC	CSAMSSGLLYEQYF
TRBV18	13	NA	many	TRBJ1-2	TGTGCCAGCTCACCTACGGCAGACTATGGCTACACCTTC	CASSPTADYGYTF
TRBV7-9	15	TRBD2	many	TRBJ2-7	TGTGCCAGCAGCAGATTGGCGGGAGGGCGCTCCGAGCAGTACTTC	CASSRLAGGRSEQYF
TRBV7-2	15	TRBD2	many	TRBJ2-7	TGTGCCAGCAGCTTTACTAGCGGGAGCCCCCACGAGCAGTACTTC	CASSFTSGSPHEQYF
TRBV19	13	NA	NA	TRBJ2-5	TGTGCCACAAGGTATTCGGTTGAGGAGACCCAGTACTTC	CATRYSVEETQYF
TRBV12-3/TRBV12-4	14	NA	once	TRBJ1-2	TGTGCCAGCAGAGGACGGGGGAGGTACTATGGCTACACCTTC	CASRGRGRYYGYTF
TRBV2	13	NA	many	TRBJ1-1	TGTGCCAGCATCCCTTTCATCAACACTGAAGCTTTCTTT	CASIPFINTEAFF
TRBV27	14	NA	NA	TRBJ1-5	TGTGCCAGCAGTTTAGTCTATAGCAATCAGCCCCAGCATTTT	CASSLVYSNQPQHF
TRBV9	15	TRBD2	many	TRBJ2-5	TGTGCCAGCAGCGTAGGGATAGCGGGACAAGAGACCCAGTACTTC	CASSVGIAGQETQYF
TRBV25-1	14	NA	NA	TRBJ2-7	TGTGCCAGCAGTGAAGGAGAGTTCTCCTACGAGCAGTACTTC	CASSEGEFSYEQYF
TRBV5-1	15	TRBD1	NA	TRBJ2-2	TGCGCCAGCAGCTCGGGACAGGGTCATATCGGGGAGCTGTTTTTT	CASSSGQGHIGELFF